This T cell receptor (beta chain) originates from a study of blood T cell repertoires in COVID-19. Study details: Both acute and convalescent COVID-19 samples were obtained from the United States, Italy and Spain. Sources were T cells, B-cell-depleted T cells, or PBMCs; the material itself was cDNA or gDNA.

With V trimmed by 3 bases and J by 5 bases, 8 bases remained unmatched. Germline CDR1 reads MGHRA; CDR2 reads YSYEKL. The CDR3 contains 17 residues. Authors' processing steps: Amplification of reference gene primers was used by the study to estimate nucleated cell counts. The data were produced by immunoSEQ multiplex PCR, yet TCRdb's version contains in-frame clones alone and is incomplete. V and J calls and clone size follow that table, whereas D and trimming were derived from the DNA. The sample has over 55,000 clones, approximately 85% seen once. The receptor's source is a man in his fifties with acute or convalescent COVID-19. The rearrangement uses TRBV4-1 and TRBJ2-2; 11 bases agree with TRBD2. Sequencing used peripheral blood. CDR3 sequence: CASSHHLAGGHTGELFF. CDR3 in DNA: TGCGCCAGCAGCCACCACTTAGCGGGGGGGCATACCGGGGAGCTGTTTTTT.